What follows describes a single T cell receptor (beta chain). The data were obtained in a study of patients and donors after allogeneic stem cell transplantation. TCRdb ran MiXCR on the RT-PCR reads and lists one entry per CDR3 protein. The data show about 960,000 distinct CDR3 sequences, about 20% seen once. The CDR3 runs to 17 residues. Per the germline V gene, CDR1 is LGHNA and CDR2 is YSLEER. Trimming at V came to 3 bases and at J to 1 base, leaving 7 bases not matched to a gene. This receptor was identified in a human donor who was either an allogeneic HSCT recipient or a stem cell or donor lymphocyte infusion donor (not recorded which). It is not recorded whose cells these are; they may come from a transplant donor. Sequenced material: blood, either unsorted or a sorted T cell fraction (not recorded which). The chain couples TRBV4-3 to TRBJ2-5; 11 bases agree with TRBD2. CDR3 nucleotide sequence: TGCGCCAGCAGCCAGTTCTTTAGCGGGGGGGCCCAAGAGACCCAGTACTTC. It yields the protein CASSQFFSGGAQETQYF.